Below are 18 T cell receptor beta chains sequenced from a single sample in a study of immune aging and cytomegalovirus after organ transplant. These TCRs' antigens remain unknown. Time point: five sample-tagged time points from pre-transplant (day -1) to day 368 post-transplant, pooled. Libraries came from microwell single-cell capture using BD Rhapsody targeted mRNA and AbSeq reagents. TCRdb itself ran the single-cell sequencing reads through MiXCR, one entry per CDR3 protein. The top ten clones hold 25% to 30% of a sample with more than 20,000 distinct CDR3 sequences, approximately 40% of them seen once. Sample: CMV peptide-activated CD4+ and CD8+ T cells sorted from blood, taken at five time points, pooled. This sample's subset: sorted CD8+CD137+ and CD4+CD154+ T cells after about 12 h CMV IE-1 peptide stimulation. These receptors originate from a female donor who had a heart transplant and CMV viremia.

The chain recombines TRBV20-1 with TRBJ2-1; a possible D gene is TRBD1 (6 bases). This CDR3 is 14 amino acids long. CDR1 is DFQATT and CDR2 is SNEGSKA in the germline V gene (reference sequence). Trimming removed 0 bases at V and 3 bases at J, with 9 bases between. CDR3 residues: CSARDLRGYNEQFF. The CDR3 nucleotides are TGCAGTGCTAGAGATCTCAGGGGCTACAATGAGCAGTTCTTC.

The rearrangement uses TRBV3-1 and TRBJ2-5; D not resolved. Germline V lookup: CDR1 LGHDT, CDR2 YNNKEL (reference sequence). Between the trimmed V and J ends, which lost 2 bases and 4 bases, there was a span of 5 bases. The CDR3 loop spans 12 amino acids. The CDR3 DNA is TGTGCCAGCAGCCAACAGACAGAGACCCAGTACTTC. Its protein product is CASSQQTETQYF.

This clonotype showed up just a few times. The chain uses TRBV20-1 and TRBJ1-4, with 11 bases matching TRBD1. The CDR3 length is 20 residues. CDR1 and CDR2 (germline): DFQATT, SNEGSKA (reference sequence). V gave up 3 bases and J gave up 12 bases; unmatched junction bases: 27. The CDR3 sequence: CSARGTGGPLMKREDRELFF. The CDR3 nucleotides are TGCAGTGCTAGGGGGACAGGGGGGCCCCTGATGAAGCGGGAAGATAGGGAACTGTTTTTT.

This clonotype has only a few counts. The rearrangement joins TRBV29-1 to TRBJ2-3; 7 bases match TRBD1. The CDR3 extends over 14 amino acids. J lost 2 bases, V lost 6 bases, and 8 bases had no gene match. From germline, CDR1 is SQVTM and CDR2 ANQGSEA. The CDR3 is CSVVGQEVTDTQYF. The CDR3 coding sequence is TGCAGCGTGGTTGGACAGGAAGTCACAGATACGCAGTATTTT.

In regard to this clonotype: A single base is all that separates this from a far larger clone, so a read error is likely. The chain joins TRBV27 to TRBJ2-7, with a weak D call TRBD2 (5 bases). Looked up from germline, CDR1 is MNHEY and CDR2 is SMNVEV (reference sequence). Trimming removed 8 bases at V and 3 bases at J, with 17 bases between. CDR3 length equals 14 residues. The CDR3 spells CASGYVPGYYEQYF. CDR3 coding DNA: TGTGCCAGCGGTTATGTTCCGGGGTACTACGAGCAGTACTTC.

This clonotype is judged medium-sized (0.01 to 0.1%). This chain joins TRBV3-1 and TRBJ1-3; D is unclear. Germline V gene data show CDR1 as LGHDT and CDR2 as YNNKEL (reference sequence). This CDR3 has 13 amino acids. V lost 1 base and J 4 bases, leaving 5 bases between the germline ends. CDR3 protein: CASSQGRGNTIYF. The DNA of the CDR3 is TGTGCCAGCAGCCAAGGGAGGGGAAACACCATATATTTT.

Turning to this clonotype: Given a much more abundant clone one base away, this may be a read error. The chain has TRBV7-8 and TRBJ2-3; D gene ambiguous. This CDR3 comprises 14 residues. Germline V gene sequence: CDR1 SGHVS, CDR2 FQNEAQ. In DNA, the CDR3 is TGTGCCAGCAGCACCCGATCCAGCACAGATGCGCAGTATTTT. Residues: CASSTRSSTDAQYF.

In this sample, this clonotype is medium-sized. This chain joins TRBV29-1 and TRBJ2-3; the D is unclear. The germline V gene encodes CDR1 SQVTM and CDR2 ANQGSEA. Trimming left V 4 bases short and J 4 bases short, with 12 bases between. This CDR3 region has 13 residues. The CDR3 DNA reads as TGCAGCGTTGCTACCCCTCCCCCAGATACGCAGTATTTT. It translates to CSVATPPPDTQYF.

This clonotype has at least ten counts. The chain joins TRBV4-1 to TRBJ2-7; D is unclear. Germline V lookup: CDR1 MGHRA, CDR2 YSYEKL. V was trimmed by 0 bases and J by 3 bases, leaving 12 bases between them. CDR3 length equals 15 residues. The CDR3 is CASSQDHGFSYEQYF. The CDR3 region has the DNA TGCGCCAGCAGCCAAGATCACGGATTTAGCTACGAGCAGTACTTC.

Notes on this clonotype: One end of the junction is discordant with germline, which a read error may explain. The rearrangement joins TRBV30 to TRBJ1-1, with D possibly TRBD1 on 6 matching bases. The CDR3 spans 12 residues. Germline CDR1 GTSNPN, CDR2 SVGIG (reference sequence). CDR3 residues: CAWTDSTFEAFF. In nucleotides, the CDR3 is TGTGCCTGGACGGACAGCACCTTTGAAGCCTTCTTT. Complete variable domain (other parts from reference TRBV30 and TRBJ1-1): SQTIHQWPATLVQPVGSPLSLECTVEGTSNPNLYWYRQAAGRGLQLLFYSVGIGQISSEVPQNLSASRPQDRQFILSSKKLLLSDSGFYLCAWTDSTFEAFFGQGTRLTVV.

This clonotype was detected many times. The V gene is TRBV11-3, the J gene TRBJ2-3; D assignment may be TRBD1 or TRBD2 (5 bases each). CDR1 and CDR2 from the germline V gene are SGHNT and YENEEA. V gave up 5 bases and J gave up 6 bases, with 18 bases separating them. The CDR3 has 15 residues. The DNA for the CDR3 is TGTGCCAGCAGCCCCACGGGACGGCCCTCCGATACGCAGTATTTT. It translates to CASSPTGRPSDTQYF. Drawing the rest from reference TRBV11-3 and TRBJ2-3, the complete variable domain is EAGVVQSPRYKIIEKKQPVAFWCNPISGHNTLYWYLQNLGQGPELLIRYENEEAVDDSQLPKDRFSAERLKGVDSTLKIQPAELGDSAVYLCASSPTGRPSDTQYFGPGTRLTVL.

As regards this clonotype: An end of the junction does not agree with germline; a read error may underlie this. The chain recombines TRBV5-1 with TRBJ2-1; D tentatively reads TRBD1 or TRBD2 (5 bases each). This CDR3 contains 15 residues. Germline V gene sequence: CDR1 SGHRS, CDR2 YFSETQ. DNA of the CDR3: TGCGTCAGCAGCCTAGGGACCCCTAAAGGGCGTGAGCAGTTCTTC. As protein: CVSSLGTPKGREQFF.

This clonotype has more than one count but fewer than ten. The chain carries TRBV4-2 and TRBJ2-6; the D is unclear. Between the trimmed V and J ends, which lost 4 bases and 3 bases, there was a span of 7 bases. This CDR3 comprises 14 residues. Germline lookup yields CDR1 LGHNA and CDR2 YNFKEQ. The CDR3 is CASSLLNGANVLTF. The CDR3 DNA reads as TGTGCCAGCAGCCTCCTAAATGGGGCCAACGTCCTGACTTTC.

As concerns this clonotype: The conserved phenylalanine or tryptophan is not found at the CDR3 terminus, so this likely reflects a read error. This rearrangement joins TRBV19 to TRBJ1-1; D unresolved. Germline CDR1 and CDR2: LNHDA and SQIVND (reference sequence). The CDR3 loop spans 11 amino acids. V was clipped by 10 bases and J by 2 bases, with 8 bases between them. CDR3 sequence reads: CATYINTEAFL. For the CDR3, the DNA is TGTGCCACCTACATTAACACTGAAGCTTTCCTT.

J is TRBJ2-2 and V is TRBV29-1, with 8 bases fitting TRBD1. CDR3 length: 16 residues. In germline, CDR1 is SQVTM, CDR2 ANQGSEA. V was clipped by 6 bases and J by 4 bases; unmatched bases: 13. CDR3 residues: CSVRWPWTGSTGELFF. CDR3 sequence (DNA): TGCAGCGTAAGGTGGCCGTGGACAGGGTCCACCGGGGAGCTGTTTTTT.

With respect to this clonotype: No conserved phenylalanine or tryptophan ends this CDR3, so it is likely a read error. The chain combines TRBV29-1 with TRBJ2-3; D not resolved. The CDR3 runs 13 residues. Germline CDR1 reads SQVTM; CDR2 reads ANQGSEA. V was pared by 6 bases and J by 4 bases, with 14 bases between. This chain's CDR3 is CSVATPPPDTQYS. CDR3 nucleotide sequence: TGCAGCGTCGCGACCCCTCCCCCAGATACGCAGTATTCT.

This clonotype was seen a handful of times. The chain couples TRBV5-1 to TRBJ2-7; D is unclear. The CDR3 contains 15 residues. V gave up 4 bases and J gave up 1 base, with 15 bases separating them. The germline V gene encodes CDR1 SGHRS and CDR2 YFSETQ. In DNA, the CDR3 is TGCGCCAGCAGCATTATCGGTCTTCCTTCCTACGAGCAGTACTTC. Translating it yields CASSIIGLPSYEQYF.

This clonotype occurred a few times. The chain links TRBV6-7 to TRBJ2-7; possibly TRBD2 for D (6 bases). TRBV6-7 is an ORF, with its function uncertain. V was trimmed by 7 bases and J by 6 bases, leaving 13 bases between them. This CDR3 spans 12 amino acids. The CDR3 sequence: CASTGGMLEQYF. DNA of the CDR3: TGTGCCAGCACCGGCGGGATGCTCGAGCAGTACTTC.